This T cell receptor beta chain is drawn from a study of response to subunit inactivated influenza vaccine. This clonotype was seen a few times. The length of the CDR3 is 15 residues. V trimming: 9 bases; J trimming: 5 bases; junction bases outside the gene matches: 11. Germline V gene data show CDR1 as MNHNS and CDR2 as SASEGT. A single record per CDR3 protein comes from TCRdb applying MiXCR to the RT-PCR reads. The sample has 500,000 to 600,000 distinct CDR3 sequences, about 10% seen once. The sample was also reused in another study, on T cells expressing NK-cell markers. As reported in that work: cDNA encoding TCR beta was synthesized via 5'RACE template switching incorporating UMIs.

The chain joins TRBV6-1 to TRBJ2-1; 9 bases match TRBD2. This TCR came from a man in his fifties or sixties who received an inactivated influenza vaccine. The starting material was PBMCs from blood, obtained on the day of vaccination. The DNA for the CDR3 is TGTGCCAGTGATGGTCGACTAGCGGCCAACAATGAGCAGTTCTTC. It specifies CASDGRLAANNEQFF.